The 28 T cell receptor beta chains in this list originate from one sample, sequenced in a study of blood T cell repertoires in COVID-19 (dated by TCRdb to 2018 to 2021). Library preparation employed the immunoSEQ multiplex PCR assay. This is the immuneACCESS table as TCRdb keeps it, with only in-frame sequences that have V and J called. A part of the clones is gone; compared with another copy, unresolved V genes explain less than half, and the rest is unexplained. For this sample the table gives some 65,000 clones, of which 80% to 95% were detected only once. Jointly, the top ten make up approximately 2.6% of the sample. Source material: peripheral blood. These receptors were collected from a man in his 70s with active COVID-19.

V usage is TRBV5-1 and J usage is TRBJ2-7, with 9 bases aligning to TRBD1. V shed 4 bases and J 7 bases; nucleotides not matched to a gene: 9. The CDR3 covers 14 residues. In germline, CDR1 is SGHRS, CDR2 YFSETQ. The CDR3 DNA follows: TGCGCCAGCAGCGGACGCGACAGGGGGTGGGAGCAGTACTTC. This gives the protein CASSGRDRGWEQYF.

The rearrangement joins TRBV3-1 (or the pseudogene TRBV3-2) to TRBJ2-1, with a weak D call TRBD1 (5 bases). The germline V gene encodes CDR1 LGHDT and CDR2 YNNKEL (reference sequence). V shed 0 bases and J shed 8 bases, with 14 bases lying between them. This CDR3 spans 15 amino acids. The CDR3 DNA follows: TGTGCCAGCAGCCAAGATTGGGGCCCTTGGGATGAGCAGTTCTTC. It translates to CASSQDWGPWDEQFF.

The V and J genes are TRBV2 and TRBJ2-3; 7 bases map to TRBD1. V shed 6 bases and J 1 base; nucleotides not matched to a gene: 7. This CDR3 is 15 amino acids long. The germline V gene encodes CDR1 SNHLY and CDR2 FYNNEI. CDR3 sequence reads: CASSGDRVGTDTQYF. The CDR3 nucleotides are TGTGCCAGCAGCGGCGACAGGGTGGGCACAGATACGCAGTATTTT. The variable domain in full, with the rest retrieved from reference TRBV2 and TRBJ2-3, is EPEVTQTPSHQVTQMGQEVILRCVPISNHLYFYWYRQILGQKVEFLVSFYNNEISEKSEIFDDQFSVERPDGSNFTLKIRSTKLEDSAMYFCASSGDRVGTDTQYFGPGTRLTVL.

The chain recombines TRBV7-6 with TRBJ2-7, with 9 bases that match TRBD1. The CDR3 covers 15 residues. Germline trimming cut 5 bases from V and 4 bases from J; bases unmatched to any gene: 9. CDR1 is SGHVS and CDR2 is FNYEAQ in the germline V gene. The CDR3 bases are TGTGCCAGCAGCCCGGACAGGGGACCGAATTACGAGCAGTACTTC. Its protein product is CASSPDRGPNYEQYF.

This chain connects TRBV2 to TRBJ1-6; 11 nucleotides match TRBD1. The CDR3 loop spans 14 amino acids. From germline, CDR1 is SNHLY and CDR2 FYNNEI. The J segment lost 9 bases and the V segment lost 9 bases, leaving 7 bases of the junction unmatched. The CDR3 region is CASGQGARSSPLHF. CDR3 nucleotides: TGTGCCAGTGGACAGGGGGCGCGTAGTTCACCCCTCCACTTT.

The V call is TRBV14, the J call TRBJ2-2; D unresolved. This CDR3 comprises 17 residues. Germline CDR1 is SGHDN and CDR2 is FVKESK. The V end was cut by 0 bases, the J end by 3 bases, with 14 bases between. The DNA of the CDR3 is TGTGCCAGCAGCCAAGAGACACCGGTTTTTCACACCGGGGAGCTGTTTTTT. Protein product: CASSQETPVFHTGELFF. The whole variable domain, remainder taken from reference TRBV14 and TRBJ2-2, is EAGVTQFPSHSVIEKGQTVTLRCDPISGHDNLYWYRRVMGKEIKFLLHFVKESKQDESGMPNNRFLAERTGGTYSTLKVQPAELEDSGVYFCASSQETPVFHTGELFFGEGSRLTVL.

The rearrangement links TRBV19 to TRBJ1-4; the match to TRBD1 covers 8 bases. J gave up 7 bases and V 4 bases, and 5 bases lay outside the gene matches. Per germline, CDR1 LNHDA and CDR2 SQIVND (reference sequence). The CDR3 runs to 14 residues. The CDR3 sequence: CASSTDRAGEKLFF. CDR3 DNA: TGTGCCAGTAGTACGGACAGGGCGGGTGAAAAACTGTTTTTT.

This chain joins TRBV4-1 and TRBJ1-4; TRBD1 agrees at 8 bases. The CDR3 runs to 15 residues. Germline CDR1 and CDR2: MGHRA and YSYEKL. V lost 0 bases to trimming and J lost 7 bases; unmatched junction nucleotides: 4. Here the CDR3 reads CASSQDRTGGEKLFF. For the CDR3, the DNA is TGCGCCAGCAGCCAAGATAGAACAGGGGGTGAAAAACTGTTTTTT.

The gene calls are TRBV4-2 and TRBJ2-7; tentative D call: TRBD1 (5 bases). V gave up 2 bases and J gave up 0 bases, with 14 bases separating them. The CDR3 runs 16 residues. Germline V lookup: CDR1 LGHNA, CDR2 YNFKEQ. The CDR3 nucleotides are TGTGCCAGCAGCCAAAACCAGGGCGGCTCCTCCTACGAGCAGTACGTC. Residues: CASSQNQGGSSYEQYV.

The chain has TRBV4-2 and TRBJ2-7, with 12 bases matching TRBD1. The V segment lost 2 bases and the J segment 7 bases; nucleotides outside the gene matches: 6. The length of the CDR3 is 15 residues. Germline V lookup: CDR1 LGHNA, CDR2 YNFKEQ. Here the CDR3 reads CASSQPGQGANEQYF. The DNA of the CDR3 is TGTGCCAGCAGCCAACCGGGACAGGGGGCTAATGAGCAGTACTTC.

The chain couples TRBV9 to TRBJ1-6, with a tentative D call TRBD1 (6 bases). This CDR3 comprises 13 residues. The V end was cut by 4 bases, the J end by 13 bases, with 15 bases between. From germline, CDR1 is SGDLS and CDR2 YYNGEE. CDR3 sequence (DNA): TGTGCCAGCAGCTCCCCCGGGAGGGGGCCCCTCCACTTT. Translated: CASSSPGRGPLHF.

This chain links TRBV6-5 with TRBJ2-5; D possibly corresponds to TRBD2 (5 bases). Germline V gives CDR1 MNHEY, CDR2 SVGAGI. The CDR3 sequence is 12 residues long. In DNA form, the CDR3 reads TGTGCTACGGTGAGGGTTGGGGAGACCCAGTACTTC. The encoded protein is CATVRVGETQYF.

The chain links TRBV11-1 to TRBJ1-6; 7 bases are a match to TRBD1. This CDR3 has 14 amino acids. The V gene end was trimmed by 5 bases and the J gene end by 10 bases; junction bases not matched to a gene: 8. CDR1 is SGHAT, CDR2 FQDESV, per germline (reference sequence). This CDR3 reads CASSSPGTDSPLHF. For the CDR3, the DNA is TGTGCCAGCAGCAGCCCCGGGACAGACTCACCCCTCCACTTT.

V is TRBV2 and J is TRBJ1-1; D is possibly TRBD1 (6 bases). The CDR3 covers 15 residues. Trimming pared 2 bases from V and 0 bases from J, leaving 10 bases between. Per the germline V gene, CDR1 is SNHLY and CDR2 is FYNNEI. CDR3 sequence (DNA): TGTGCCAGCAGTGAAAGACAGGTCATGAACACTGAAGCTTTCTTT. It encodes CASSERQVMNTEAFF.

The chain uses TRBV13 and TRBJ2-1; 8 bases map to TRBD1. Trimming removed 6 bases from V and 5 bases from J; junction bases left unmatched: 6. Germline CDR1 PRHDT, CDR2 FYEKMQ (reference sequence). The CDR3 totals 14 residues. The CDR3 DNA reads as TGTGCCAGCAGGAGGACAGGGTTCCACAATGAGCAGTTCTTC. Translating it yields CASRRTGFHNEQFF.

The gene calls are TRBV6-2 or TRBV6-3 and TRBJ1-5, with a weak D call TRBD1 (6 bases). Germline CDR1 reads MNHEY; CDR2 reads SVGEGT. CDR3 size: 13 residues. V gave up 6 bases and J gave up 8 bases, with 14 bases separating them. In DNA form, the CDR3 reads TGTGCCAGCAGCGACAGGTTTATTGAGCCCCAGCATTTT. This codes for CASSDRFIEPQHF.

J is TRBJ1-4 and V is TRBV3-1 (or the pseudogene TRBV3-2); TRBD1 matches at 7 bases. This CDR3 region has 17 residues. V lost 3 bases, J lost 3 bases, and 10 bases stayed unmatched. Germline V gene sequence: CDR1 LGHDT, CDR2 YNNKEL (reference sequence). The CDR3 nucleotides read TGTGCCAGCAGCCACCCCCGAGGGGGCGCGGCTAATGAAAAACTGTTTTTT. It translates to CASSHPRGGAANEKLFF.

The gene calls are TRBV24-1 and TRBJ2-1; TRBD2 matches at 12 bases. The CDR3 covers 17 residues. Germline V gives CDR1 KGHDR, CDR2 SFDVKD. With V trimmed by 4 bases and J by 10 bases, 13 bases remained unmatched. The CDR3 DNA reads TGTGCCACCAGTGAACGCCTAGCGGGGGGGGGACGCGAAGAGCAGTTCTTC. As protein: CATSERLAGGGREEQFF.

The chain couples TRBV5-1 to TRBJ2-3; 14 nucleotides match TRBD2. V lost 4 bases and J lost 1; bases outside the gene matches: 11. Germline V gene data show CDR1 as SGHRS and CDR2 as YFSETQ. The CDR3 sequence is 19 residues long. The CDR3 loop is CASSASRTSGGSRTDTQYF. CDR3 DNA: TGCGCCAGCAGCGCCTCCCGGACTAGCGGGGGGTCACGCACAGATACGCAGTATTTT. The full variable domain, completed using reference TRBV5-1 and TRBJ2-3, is KAGVTQTPRYLIKTRGQQVTLSCSPISGHRSVSWYQQTPGQGLQFLFEYFSETQRNKGNFPGRFSGRQFSNSRSEMNVSTLELGDSALYLCASSASRTSGGSRTDTQYFGPGTRLTVL.

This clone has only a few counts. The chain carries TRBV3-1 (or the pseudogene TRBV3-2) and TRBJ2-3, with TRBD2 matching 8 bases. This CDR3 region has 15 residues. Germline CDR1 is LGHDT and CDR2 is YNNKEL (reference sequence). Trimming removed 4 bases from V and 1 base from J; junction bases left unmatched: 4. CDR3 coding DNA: TGTGCCAGCAGCCTAAGCGGGGGCGGCACAGATACGCAGTATTTT. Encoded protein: CASSLSGGGTDTQYF.

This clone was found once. The CDR3 DNA follows: TGTGCCAGCAGCCCCCACGGGGGGGCGGGGGGGCATAATGAGCAGTTCTTC. Its protein is CASSPHGGAGGHNEQFF. The chain uses TRBV13 and TRBJ2-1; 9 positions agree with TRBD2. The CDR3 is 17 amino acids. With V trimmed by 5 bases and J by 7 bases, 15 bases remained unmatched. Germline V gene data show CDR1 as PRHDT and CDR2 as FYEKMQ (reference sequence).

In nucleotides, the CDR3 is TGTGCCAGTAGCGCCGGGACAGACAATTCACCCCTCCACTTT. Translation gives CASSAGTDNSPLHF. The genes are TRBV19 and TRBJ1-6, with TRBD1 matching 7 bases. V shed 6 bases, J shed 7 bases, and the junction held 6 bases outside the gene matches. This CDR3 region has 14 residues. CDR1 LNHDA and CDR2 SQIVND come from the germline V gene (reference sequence). Full variable domain (remainder filled in from reference TRBV19 and TRBJ1-6): DGGITQSPKYLFRKEGQNVTLSCEQNLNHDAMYWYRQDPGQGLRLIYYSQIVNDFQKGDIAEGYSVSREKKESFPLTVTSAQKNPTAFYLCASSAGTDNSPLHFGNGTRLTVT.

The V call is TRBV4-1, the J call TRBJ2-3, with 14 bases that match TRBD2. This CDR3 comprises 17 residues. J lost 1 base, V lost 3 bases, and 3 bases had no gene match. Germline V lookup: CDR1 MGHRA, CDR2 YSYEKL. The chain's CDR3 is CASSQTSGGVRTDTQYF. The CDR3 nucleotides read TGCGCCAGCAGCCAGACTAGCGGGGGGGTTCGCACAGATACGCAGTATTTT.

The chain's CDR3 is CASSEMFRGGTDTQYF. In DNA, the CDR3 is TGTGCCAGCAGTGAAATGTTTCGCGGGGGCACAGATACGCAGTATTTT. The V gene is TRBV6-1, the J gene TRBJ2-3; D might be TRBD2 (6 bases). This CDR3 is 16 amino acids long. The germline V and J ends were trimmed by 2 bases and 1 base, with 13 bases remaining between them. Per germline, CDR1 MNHNS and CDR2 SASEGT.

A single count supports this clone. The CDR3 DNA is TGCGCCAGCAGGGGGACTAGGTTCAATGAGCAGTTCTTC. It codes for CASRGTRFNEQFF. The rearrangement uses TRBV5-1 and TRBJ2-1, with 8 bases identical to TRBD2. The J segment lost 6 bases and the V segment lost 5 bases, leaving 4 bases of the junction unmatched. The CDR3 spans 13 residues. Looked up from germline, CDR1 is SGHRS and CDR2 is YFSETQ. Complete variable domain (other parts from reference TRBV5-1 and TRBJ2-1): KAGVTQTPRYLIKTRGQQVTLSCSPISGHRSVSWYQQTPGQGLQFLFEYFSETQRNKGNFPGRFSGRQFSNSRSEMNVSTLELGDSALYLCASRGTRFNEQFFGPGTRLTVL.

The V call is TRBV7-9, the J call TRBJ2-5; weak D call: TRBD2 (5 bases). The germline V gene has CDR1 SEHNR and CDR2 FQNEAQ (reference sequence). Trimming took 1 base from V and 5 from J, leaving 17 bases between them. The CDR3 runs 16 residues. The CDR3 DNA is TGTGCCAGCAGCTTAGGACTATCCGATCCCCGGGAGACCCAGTACTTC. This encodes CASSLGLSDPRETQYF.

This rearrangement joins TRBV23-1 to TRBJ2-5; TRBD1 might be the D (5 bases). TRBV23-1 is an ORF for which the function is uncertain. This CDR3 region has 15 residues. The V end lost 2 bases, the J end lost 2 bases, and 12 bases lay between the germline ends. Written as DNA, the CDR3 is TGCGCCAGCAGTCAAGGAACAGGAGCTCAAGAGACCCAGTACTTC. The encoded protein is CASSQGTGAQETQYF.

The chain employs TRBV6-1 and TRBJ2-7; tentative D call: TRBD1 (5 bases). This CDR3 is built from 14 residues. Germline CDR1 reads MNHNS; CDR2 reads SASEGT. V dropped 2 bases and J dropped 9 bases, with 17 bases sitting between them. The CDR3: CASSERPVGAGQYV. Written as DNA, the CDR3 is TGTGCCAGCAGTGAAAGACCGGTAGGGGCCGGGCAGTACGTC.